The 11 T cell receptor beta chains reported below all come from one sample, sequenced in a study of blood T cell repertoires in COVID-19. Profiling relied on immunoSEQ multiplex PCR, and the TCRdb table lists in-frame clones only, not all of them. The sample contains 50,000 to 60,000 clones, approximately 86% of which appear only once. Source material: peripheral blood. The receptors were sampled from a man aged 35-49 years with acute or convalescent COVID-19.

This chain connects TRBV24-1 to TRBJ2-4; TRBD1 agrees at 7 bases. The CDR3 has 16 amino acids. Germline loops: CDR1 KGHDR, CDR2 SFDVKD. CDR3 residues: CGSPADRLPAANIQYF. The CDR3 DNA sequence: TGTGGCTCCCCGGCGGACAGGCTTCCCGCTGCAAACATTCAGTACTTC.

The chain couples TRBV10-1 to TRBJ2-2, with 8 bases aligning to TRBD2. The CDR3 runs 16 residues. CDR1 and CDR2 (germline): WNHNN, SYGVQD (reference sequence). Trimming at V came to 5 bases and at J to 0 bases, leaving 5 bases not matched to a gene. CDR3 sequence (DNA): TGCGCCAGCAGTAGTGGTAGCGGGGCGAACACCGGGGAGCTGTTTTTT. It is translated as CASSSGSGANTGELFF.

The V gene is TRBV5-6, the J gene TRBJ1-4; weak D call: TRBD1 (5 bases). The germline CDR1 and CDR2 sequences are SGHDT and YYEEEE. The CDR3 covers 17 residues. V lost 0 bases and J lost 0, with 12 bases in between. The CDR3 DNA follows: TGTGCCAGCAGCTTGGTAGGGGTCCCGGCAACTAATGAAAAACTGTTTTTT. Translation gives CASSLVGVPATNEKLFF.

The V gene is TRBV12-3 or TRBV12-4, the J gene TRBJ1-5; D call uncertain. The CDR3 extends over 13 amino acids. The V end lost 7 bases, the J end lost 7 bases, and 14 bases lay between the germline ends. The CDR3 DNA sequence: TGTGCCAGCACCGCGGGCTCCGACCAGCCCCAGCATTTT. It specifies CASTAGSDQPQHF.

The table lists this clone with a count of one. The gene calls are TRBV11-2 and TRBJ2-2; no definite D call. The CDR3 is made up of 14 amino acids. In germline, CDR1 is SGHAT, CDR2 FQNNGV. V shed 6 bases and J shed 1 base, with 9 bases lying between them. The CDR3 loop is CASSPILNTGELFF. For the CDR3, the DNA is TGTGCCAGCAGTCCTATATTGAACACCGGGGAGCTGTTTTTT.

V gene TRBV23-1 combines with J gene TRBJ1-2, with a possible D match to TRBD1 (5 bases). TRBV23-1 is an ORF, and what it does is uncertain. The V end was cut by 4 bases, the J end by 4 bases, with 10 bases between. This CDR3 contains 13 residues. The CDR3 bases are TGCGCCAGCAGTCCAGTGGGGGGCTATGGCTACACCTTC. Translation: CASSPVGGYGYTF.

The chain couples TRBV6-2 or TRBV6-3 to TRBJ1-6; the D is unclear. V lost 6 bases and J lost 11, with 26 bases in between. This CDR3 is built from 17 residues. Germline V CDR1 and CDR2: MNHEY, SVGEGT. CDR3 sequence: CASRPGSLTWFGPPLHF. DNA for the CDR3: TGTGCCAGCAGGCCTGGGTCTTTAACGTGGTTTGGGCCACCCCTCCACTTT.

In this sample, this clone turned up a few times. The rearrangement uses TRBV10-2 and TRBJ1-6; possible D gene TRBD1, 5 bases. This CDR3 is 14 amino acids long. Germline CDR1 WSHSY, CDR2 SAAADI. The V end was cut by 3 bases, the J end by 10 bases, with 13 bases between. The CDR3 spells CASSDRQGQSPLHF. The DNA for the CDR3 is TGCGCCAGCAGTGATCGGCAGGGTCAATCACCCCTCCACTTT.

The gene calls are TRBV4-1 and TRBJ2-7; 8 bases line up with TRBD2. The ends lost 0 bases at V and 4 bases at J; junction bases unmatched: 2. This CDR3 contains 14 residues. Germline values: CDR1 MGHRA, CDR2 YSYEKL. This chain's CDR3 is CASSQEAGDYEQYF. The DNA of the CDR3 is TGCGCCAGCAGCCAAGAAGCGGGAGATTACGAGCAGTACTTC.

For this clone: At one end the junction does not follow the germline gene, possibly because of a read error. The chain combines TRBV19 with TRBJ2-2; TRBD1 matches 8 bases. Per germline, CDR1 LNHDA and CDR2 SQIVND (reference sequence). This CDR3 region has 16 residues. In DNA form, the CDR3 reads TGTGCCAGGACAGGGGAGTATACACTCAAGCACCGGGGAGCTGTTTTT. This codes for CARTGEYTLKHRGAVF.

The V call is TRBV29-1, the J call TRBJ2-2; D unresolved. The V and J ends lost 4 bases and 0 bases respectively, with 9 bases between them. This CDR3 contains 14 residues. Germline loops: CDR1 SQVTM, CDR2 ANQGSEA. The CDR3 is CSVGGLSNTGELFF. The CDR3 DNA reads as TGCAGCGTTGGTGGGCTTTCGAACACCGGGGAGCTGTTTTTT.